The next 15 T cell receptor beta chains were all read from a single sample in a study of T cell responses to AZD1222 COVID-19 vaccine. Repertoires were generated with immunoSEQ multiplex PCR, while TCRdb's copy carries only in-frame clones and drops some. The table lists around 130,000 clones, 75% to 95% of them singletons, with roughly 5.7% in the top ten. This specimen consisted of peripheral blood, obtained on day 0 of AZD1222 vaccination. The receptors stem from an adult in good health.

This clone was seen more than once but under ten times. The CDR3 loop reads CAWSVGSNYNEQFF. CDR3 DNA: TGTGCCTGGAGTGTGGGCTCTAATTACAATGAGCAGTTCTTC. The chain uses TRBV30 and TRBJ2-1; D remains unclear. The V end lost 0 bases, the J end lost 4 bases, and 10 bases lay between the germline ends. Germline V lookup: CDR1 GTSNPN, CDR2 SVGIG (reference sequence). CDR3 length: 14 amino acids.

The chain carries TRBV18 and TRBJ1-5; 7 bases agree with TRBD1. CDR3 length: 13 residues. The ends lost 2 bases at V and 7 bases at J; junction bases unmatched: 2. Per germline, CDR1 KGHSH and CDR2 LQKENI. The DNA of the CDR3 is TGTGCCAGCTCACCAGGAGGGGGCCAGCCCCAGCATTTT. Residues: CASSPGGGQPQHF.

The rearrangement links TRBV7-8 to TRBJ2-7, with 10 bases identical to TRBD1. The V gene end was trimmed by 5 bases and the J gene end by 7 bases; junction bases not matched to a gene: 11. This CDR3 is 15 amino acids long. CDR1 is SGHVS, CDR2 FQNEAQ, per germline. CDR3 sequence: CASSHSGTGVREQYF. CDR3 bases: TGTGCCAGCAGCCATTCCGGGACAGGGGTAAGGGAGCAGTACTTC.

The DNA for the CDR3 is TGTGCCAGCAGCTTTGGACAGCTGAACACTGAAGCTTTCTTT. Amino acid sequence: CASSFGQLNTEAFF. J is TRBJ1-1 and V is TRBV5-4, with D possibly matching TRBD1 (6 bases). The germline CDR1 and CDR2 sequences are SGHNT and YYREEE (reference sequence). This CDR3 contains 14 residues. With 2 bases removed from V and 0 bases from J, the gap between germline ends came to 8 bases.

This sequence joins TRBV5-1 and TRBJ1-2; D is undetermined. The germline V and J ends were trimmed by 4 bases and 3 bases, with 7 bases remaining between them. The CDR3 contains 12 residues. Germline CDR1 reads SGHRS; CDR2 reads YFSETQ. In nucleotides, the CDR3 is TGCGCCAGCAGCGTTGACGACTATGGCTACACCTTC. Its protein is CASSVDDYGYTF.

The chain has TRBV29-1 and TRBJ1-6, with D unclear. V was shortened by 4 bases and J by 8 bases, with 6 bases between the two germline ends. The CDR3 extends over 11 amino acids. Germline assignment: CDR1 SQVTM and CDR2 ANQGSEA. The CDR3 nucleotides read TGCAGCGTTGGTAACGATTCACCCCTCCACTTT. This sequence encodes CSVGNDSPLHF.

This rearrangement joins TRBV5-8 to TRBJ2-7; no clear D gene. Germline-derived CDR1 and CDR2 are SGHTS and YDEGEE. The CDR3 covers 13 residues. Trimming took 3 bases from V and 4 from J, leaving 11 bases between them. The CDR3 reads CASSSNHLYEQYF. CDR3 nucleotide sequence: TGTGCCAGCAGCTCGAATCATCTTTACGAGCAGTACTTC.

This rearrangement joins TRBV2 to TRBJ1-1; D unresolved. With 6 bases removed from V and 6 bases from J, the gap between germline ends came to 14 bases. Germline CDR1 is SNHLY and CDR2 is FYNNEI. The CDR3 has 13 amino acids. The CDR3 bases are TGTGCCAGCAGGACCCTATTCGGAGCTGAAGCTTTCTTT. Protein sequence: CASRTLFGAEAFF.

The V gene is TRBV10-3, the J gene TRBJ1-3; D not certain. The V gene lost 10 bases and the J gene lost 0 bases, with 13 bases spanning the gap. In germline, CDR1 is ENHRY, CDR2 SYGVKD. This CDR3 has 14 amino acids. This chain's CDR3 is CATLGPSSGNTIYF. CDR3 in DNA: TGTGCCACCCTAGGACCTAGCTCTGGAAACACCATATATTTT.

The J gene is TRBJ1-1, the V gene TRBV6-6; the D gene is possibly TRBD1 (6 bases). The V gene's germline CDR1 is MNHNY and CDR2 SVGAGI (reference sequence). Between the trimmed V and J ends, which lost 6 bases and 0 bases, there was a span of 23 bases. The CDR3 extends over 18 amino acids. For the CDR3, the DNA is TGTGCCAGCAGCCGATACGTCGGACAGATAAGTATGAACACTGAAGCTTTCTTT. Translation: CASSRYVGQISMNTEAFF.

J is TRBJ1-5 and V is TRBV24-1; D may be TRBD1 (5 bases). Trimming left V 12 bases short and J 2 bases short, with 19 bases between. Germline assignment: CDR1 KGHDR and CDR2 SFDVKD. This CDR3 is 15 amino acids long. Here the CDR3 reads CAPQWGRDGNQPQHF. The CDR3 DNA follows: TGTGCCCCCCAATGGGGCAGGGATGGCAATCAGCCCCAGCATTTT.

The V gene is TRBV6-5, the J gene TRBJ1-2, with D tentatively TRBD1 (5 bases). The V end was cut by 5 bases, the J end by 2 bases, with 12 bases between. Germline values: CDR1 MNHEY, CDR2 SVGAGI. The CDR3 has 14 amino acids. The CDR3 region is CASSTLGDNYGYTF. The CDR3 nucleotides are TGTGCCAGCAGTACCCTCGGGGACAACTATGGCTACACCTTC.

Comment on this clone: Other DNA variants within this sample encode the same CDR3. The chain is built from TRBV6-5 and TRBJ1-5; D possibly corresponds to TRBD1 (6 bases). Per the germline V gene, CDR1 is MNHEY and CDR2 is SVGAGI. V was clipped by 6 bases and J by 7 bases, with 10 bases between them. CDR3 length equals 12 residues. CDR3 sequence reads: CASRQGNQPQHF. In DNA form, the CDR3 reads TGTGCCAGCAGACAGGGTAACCAGCCCCAGCATTTT.

This CDR3 reads CASSPLAGGSDEQFF. CDR3 coding DNA: TGTGCCAGCAGCCCACTGGCGGGGGGGTCGGATGAGCAGTTCTTC. The J gene is TRBJ2-1, the V gene TRBV6-5, with TRBD2 identical over 9 bases. Germline CDR1 MNHEY, CDR2 SVGAGI. The junction had 11 bases not matched to a gene; V was cut back by 6 bases and J by 8 bases. This CDR3 comprises 15 residues.

The chain is built from TRBV20-1 and TRBJ2-1; 7 nucleotides line up with TRBD2. CDR1 is DFQATT, CDR2 SNEGSKA, per germline (reference sequence). V was clipped by 7 bases and J by 9 bases; unmatched bases: 6. This CDR3 region has 11 residues. The DNA of the CDR3 is TGCAGTGGGGCGGGAGTCAGTGAGCAGTTCTTC. Translation gives CSGAGVSEQFF.